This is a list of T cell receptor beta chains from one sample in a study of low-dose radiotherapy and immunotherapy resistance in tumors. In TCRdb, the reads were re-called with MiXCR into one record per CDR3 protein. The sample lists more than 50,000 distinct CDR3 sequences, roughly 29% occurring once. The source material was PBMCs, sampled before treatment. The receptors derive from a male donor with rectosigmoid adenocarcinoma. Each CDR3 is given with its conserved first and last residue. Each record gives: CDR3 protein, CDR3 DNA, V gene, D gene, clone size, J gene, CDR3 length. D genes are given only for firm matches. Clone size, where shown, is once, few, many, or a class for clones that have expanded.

CSASPSRVSYNEQFF,TGCAGTGCTAGCCCGTCCCGGGTATCCTACAATGAGCAGTTCTTC,TRBV20-1,.,many,TRBJ2-1,15
CASSLLLASGTWSSYEQYF,TGTGCCAGCAGCCTTCTTTTAGCCTCCGGGACATGGAGCTCCTACGAGCAGTACTTC,TRBV28,.,many,TRBJ2-7,19
CSARGGQGSNQPQHF,TGCAGCGCCCGTGGGGGACAGGGATCCAATCAGCCCCAGCATTTT,TRBV29-1,TRBD1,many,TRBJ1-5,15
CASTLGGAQGYTF,TGTGCCAGCACCTTGGGTGGGGCCCAGGGCTACACCTTC,TRBV7-2,.,many,TRBJ1-2,13
CASSRGVGITDTQYF,TGTGCCAGCAGCCGGGGCGTCGGGATCACAGATACGCAGTATTTT,TRBV7-9,.,many,TRBJ2-3,15
CASSQMTSFDTQYF,TGTGCCAGCTCACAAATGACTAGCTTCGATACGCAGTATTTT,TRBV18,TRBD2,.,TRBJ2-3,14
CASSLVVSGTGELFFFFF,.,TRBV11-2,.,.,TRBJ2-2,18
CASSVGGGLTGELFF,TGTGCCAGCAGCGTAGGGGGCGGGCTCACCGGGGAGCTGTTTTTT,TRBV9,.,.,TRBJ2-2,15
CASSLWGPRSARPGNTIYF,TGTGCCAGCAGTCTTTGGGGACCAAGGTCGGCGCGACCTGGAAACACCATATATTTT,TRBV28,.,many,TRBJ1-3,19
CSAKRQGSDYEQYF,TGCAGTGCTAAGCGACAGGGTTCAGACTACGAGCAGTACTTC,TRBV20-1,TRBD1,few,TRBJ2-7,14
CASSQAHTRNTEAFF,TGCGCCAGCAGCCAAGCTCACACAAGGAACACTGAAGCTTTCTTT,TRBV4-3,.,many,TRBJ1-1,15
CSATRQGAETEAFF,TGCAGTGCTACCAGACAGGGGGCGGAAACTGAAGCTTTCTTT,TRBV20-1,TRBD1,many,TRBJ1-1,14
CASSQLVYTGELFF,TGTGCCAGCAGCCAACTGGTGTACACCGGGGAGCTGTTTTTT,TRBV4-2,.,many,TRBJ2-2,14
CASSQLRLRRNTGELFF,TGTGCCAGCAGCCAACTACGTTTGCGGAGGAACACCGGGGAGCTGTTTTTT,TRBV3-1,.,many,TRBJ2-2,17
CASSHQGEGYTF,TGCGCCAGCAGCCACCAGGGGGAGGGCTACACCTTC,TRBV5-1,TRBD1,many,TRBJ1-2,12
CSVRGQGISYEQYF,TGCAGCGTTCGGGGACAGGGAATATCCTACGAGCAGTACTTC,TRBV29-1,TRBD1,many,TRBJ2-7,14
CASSGGTGHFSNQPQHF,TGTGCCAGCAGCGGCGGGACAGGACACTTTTCCAATCAGCCCCAGCATTTT,TRBV7-8,TRBD1,many,TRBJ1-5,17
CASSFGTFQGTDTQYF,TGCGCCAGCAGCTTTGGGACGTTTCAGGGCACAGATACGCAGTATTTT,TRBV5-1,.,many,TRBJ2-3,16
CASSSRAPNTGELFF,TGTGCCAGCAGCTCACGGGCTCCAAACACCGGGGAGCTGTTTTTT,TRBV7-9,.,many,TRBJ2-2,15
CASSGIAAELFF,TGTGCCAGTTCGGGAATCGCCGCGGAGCTGTTTTTT,TRBV28,.,.,TRBJ2-2,12
CASTSYGTDGYEQYF,TGCGCCAGCACTTCTTACGGGACAGATGGCTACGAGCAGTACTTC,TRBV5-1,TRBD1,many,TRBJ2-7,15
CASGTGTTKNIQYF,TGTGCCAGCGGGACAGGGACGACCAAAAACATTCAGTACTTC,TRBV6-5,TRBD1,many,TRBJ2-4,14
CASSFPGRGEREQYF,TGTGCCAGCAGTTTTCCGGGAAGAGGGGAAAGGGAGCAGTACTTC,TRBV28,.,many,TRBJ2-7,15
CASSSRGGGNTIYF,TGTGCCAGCAGTTCACGGGGAGGGGGAAACACCATATATTTT,TRBV28,.,many,TRBJ1-3,14
CASSSEPGQDGYTF,TGTGCCAGTAGCTCAGAGCCGGGACAGGATGGCTACACCTTC,TRBV19,TRBD1,.,TRBJ1-2,14
CASSYSLGAGGPDTQYF,TGTGCCAGCAGTTACTCGTTGGGGGCAGGGGGTCCAGATACGCAGTATTTT,TRBV6-6,TRBD1,.,TRBJ2-3,17
CAISESRGRPSEQYF,TGTGCCATCAGTGAGTCTCGGGGCCGGCCTAGCGAGCAGTACTTC,TRBV10-3,.,.,TRBJ2-7,15
CASSQGAGRKTEAFF,TGTGCCAGCTCGCAGGGAGCAGGGCGTAAAACTGAAGCTTTCTTT,TRBV18,.,many,TRBJ1-1,15
CASRQDSYNEQFF,TGTGCCAGCAGGCAGGACTCCTACAATGAGCAGTTCTTC,TRBV11-1,.,many,TRBJ2-1,13
CASSMDRGDSPLHF,TGTGCCAGCAGCATGGACAGGGGGGATTCACCCCTCCACTTT,TRBV27,TRBD1,many,TRBJ1-6,14
CASTPEGSGTPSYEQYF,TGTGCCAGCACCCCCGAGGGTAGCGGGACCCCATCCTACGAGCAGTACTTC,TRBV28,TRBD2,many,TRBJ2-7,17
CASSQGQGNTGELFF,TGTGCCAGCAGCCAGGGACAGGGGAATACCGGGGAGCTGTTTTTT,TRBV7-3,TRBD1,many,TRBJ2-2,15
CASSKGQGYNEQFF,TGCGCCAGCAGCAAGGGACAGGGATACAATGAGCAGTTCTTC,TRBV5-1,TRBD1,many,TRBJ2-1,14
CASSLTWTSDTQYF,TGTGCCAGCAGCTTAACTTGGACAAGCGATACGCAGTATTTT,TRBV7-3,.,many,TRBJ2-3,14
CASSLGANSYNEQFF,TGTGCCAGCAGTTTAGGAGCAAACTCCTACAATGAGCAGTTCTTC,TRBV27,.,many,TRBJ2-1,15
CASRSLRVGPGQPQHF,TGTGCCAGCAGATCCCTCCGAGTGGGGCCTGGTCAGCCCCAGCATTTT,TRBV28,.,many,TRBJ1-5,16
CASSQDWRSNQPQHF,TGTGCCAGCAGTCAGGACTGGAGAAGCAATCAGCCCCAGCATTTT,TRBV2,.,many,TRBJ1-5,15
CASNEGRGDEQFF,TGTGCCAGCAACGAAGGAAGGGGGGACGAGCAGTTCTTC,TRBV6-1,.,.,TRBJ2-1,13
CASSPTGQNLHF,TGTGCCAGCAGCCCGACCGGACAAAACCTCCACTTT,TRBV7-9,.,many,TRBJ1-6,12
CASSFLDQPQHF,TGTGCCAGCAGTTTCCTGGATCAGCCCCAGCATTTT,TRBV27,.,many,TRBJ1-5,12
CASSLVARGGYEQYF,TGTGCCAGCAGCTTAGTAGCGAGGGGGGGTTACGAGCAGTACTTC,TRBV7-2,.,many,TRBJ2-7,15
CASSKGSTSYNEQFF,TGTGCCAGCTCTAAAGGGTCAACCTCCTACAATGAGCAGTTCTTC,TRBV18,.,.,TRBJ2-1,15
CATRTNYNEQFF,TGTGCCACTAGGACTAACTACAATGAGCAGTTCTTC,TRBV6-2/TRBV6-3,.,many,TRBJ2-1,12
CASSLVGLEAFF,TGTGCCAGCAGTTTAGTGGGCCTTGAAGCTTTCTTT,TRBV12-3/TRBV12-4,.,many,TRBJ1-1,12
CASSYRETRDYEQYF,TGTGCCAGCAGTTACCGTGAAACCAGGGACTACGAGCAGTACTTC,TRBV6-5,.,many,TRBJ2-7,15
CSAWNSGLYSPLHF,TGCAGTGCTTGGAACTCGGGACTTTATTCACCCCTCCACTTT,TRBV20-1,.,.,TRBJ1-6,14
CSARGSLGQGSFFNQPQHF,TGCAGTGCTAGAGGATCCTTGGGACAGGGGTCTTTTTTCAATCAGCCCCAGCATTTT,TRBV20-1,TRBD1,few,TRBJ1-5,19
CASRDAGTGFSYEQYF,TGTGCCAGCAGGGACGCCGGGACAGGGTTCTCCTACGAGCAGTACTTC,TRBV6-6,TRBD1,many,TRBJ2-7,16
CASSQGRDRSYEQYF,TGCGCCAGCAGCCAAGGGCGGGACAGGTCCTACGAGCAGTACTTC,TRBV4-3,TRBD1,many,TRBJ2-7,15
CSGARGTDTQYF,TGCAGCGGGGCGAGAGGCACAGATACGCAGTATTTT,TRBV29-1,.,many,TRBJ2-3,12
CASRRTRVNTEAFF,TGTGCCAGCAGGCGCACCAGGGTGAACACTGAAGCTTTCTTT,TRBV12-3/TRBV12-4,.,many,TRBJ1-1,14
CASSLSQGGTSRGDTQYF,TGTGCCAGCAGCTTATCCCAAGGCGGGACCTCCCGGGGAGATACGCAGTATTTT,TRBV11-3,.,many,TRBJ2-3,18
CATRGERNIQYF,TGTGCCACTCGGGGGGAGCGAAACATTCAGTACTTC,TRBV2,TRBD2,many,TRBJ2-4,12
CASKGFRAATSGANVLTF,TGTGCCAGCAAGGGATTCCGGGCCGCGACGTCTGGGGCCAACGTCCTGACTTTC,TRBV2,.,many,TRBJ2-6,18
CASSYRLAGEGYEQYF,TGTGCCAGCAGTTACCGACTAGCGGGAGAAGGCTACGAGCAGTACTTC,TRBV6-6,TRBD2,.,TRBJ2-7,16